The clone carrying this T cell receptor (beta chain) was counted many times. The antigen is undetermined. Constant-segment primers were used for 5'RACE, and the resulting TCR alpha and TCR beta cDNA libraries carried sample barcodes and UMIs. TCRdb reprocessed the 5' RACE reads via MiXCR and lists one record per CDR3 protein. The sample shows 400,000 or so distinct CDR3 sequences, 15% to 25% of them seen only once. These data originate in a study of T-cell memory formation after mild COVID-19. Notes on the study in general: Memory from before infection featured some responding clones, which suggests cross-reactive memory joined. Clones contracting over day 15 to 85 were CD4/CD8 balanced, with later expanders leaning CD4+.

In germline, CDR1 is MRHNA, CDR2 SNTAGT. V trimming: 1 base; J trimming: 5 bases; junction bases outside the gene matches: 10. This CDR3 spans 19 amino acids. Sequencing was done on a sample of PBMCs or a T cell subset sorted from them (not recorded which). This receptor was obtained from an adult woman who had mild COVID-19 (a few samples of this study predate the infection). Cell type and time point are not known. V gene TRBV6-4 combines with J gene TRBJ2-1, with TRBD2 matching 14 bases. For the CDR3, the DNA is TGTGCCAGCAGTGACTGGACTAGCGGGGGGCCCGACACCCACAATGAGCAGTTCTTC. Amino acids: CASSDWTSGGPDTHNEQFF.